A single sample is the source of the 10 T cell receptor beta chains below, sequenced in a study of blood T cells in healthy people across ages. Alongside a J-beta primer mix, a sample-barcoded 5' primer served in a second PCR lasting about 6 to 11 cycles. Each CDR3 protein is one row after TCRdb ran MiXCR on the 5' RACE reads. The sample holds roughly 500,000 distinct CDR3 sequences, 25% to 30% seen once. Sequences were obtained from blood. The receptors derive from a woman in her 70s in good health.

The CDR3 sequence is CASSQARSPLYNEQFF. The CDR3 bases are TGTGCCAGCAGCCAAGCGCGGTCGCCCCTTTACAATGAGCAGTTCTTC. The genes are TRBV3-1 and TRBJ2-1; D is unclear. Deletions cut 1 base from V and 4 bases from J, with 14 bases between. Germline V gives CDR1 LGHDT, CDR2 YNNKEL (reference sequence). The CDR3 sequence is 16 residues long.

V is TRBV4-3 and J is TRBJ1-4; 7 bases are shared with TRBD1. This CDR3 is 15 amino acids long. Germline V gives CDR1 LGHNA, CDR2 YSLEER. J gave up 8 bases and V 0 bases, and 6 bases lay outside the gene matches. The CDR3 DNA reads TGCGCCAGCAGCCAAGAACAGGGGAGGCGAGAAAAACTGTTTTTT. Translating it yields CASSQEQGRREKLFF.

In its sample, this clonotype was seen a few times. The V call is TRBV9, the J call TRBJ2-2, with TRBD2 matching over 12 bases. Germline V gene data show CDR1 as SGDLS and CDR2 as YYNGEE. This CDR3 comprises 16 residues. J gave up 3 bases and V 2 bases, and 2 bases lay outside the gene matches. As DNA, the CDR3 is TGTGCCAGCAGCGTCCTAGCGGGGGGGGACACCGGGGAGCTGTTTTTT. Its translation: CASSVLAGGDTGELFF.

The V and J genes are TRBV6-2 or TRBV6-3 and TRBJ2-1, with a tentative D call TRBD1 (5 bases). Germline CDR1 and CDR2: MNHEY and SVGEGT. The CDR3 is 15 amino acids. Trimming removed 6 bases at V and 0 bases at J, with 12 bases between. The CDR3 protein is CASRRFRGSYNEQFF. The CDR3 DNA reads TGTGCCAGCAGGAGATTTAGGGGCTCCTACAATGAGCAGTTCTTC.

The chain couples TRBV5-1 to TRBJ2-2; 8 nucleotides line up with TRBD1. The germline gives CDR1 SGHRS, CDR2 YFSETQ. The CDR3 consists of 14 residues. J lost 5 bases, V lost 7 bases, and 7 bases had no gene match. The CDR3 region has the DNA TGCGCCAGCTTCCAGGGGGCAAATACCGGGGAGCTGTTTTTT. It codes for CASFQGANTGELFF.

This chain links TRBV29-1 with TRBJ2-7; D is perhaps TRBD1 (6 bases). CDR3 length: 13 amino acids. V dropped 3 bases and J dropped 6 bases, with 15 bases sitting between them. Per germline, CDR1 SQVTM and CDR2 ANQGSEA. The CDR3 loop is CSVDARGLGEQYF. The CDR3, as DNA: TGCAGCGTTGACGCCAGGGGTTTGGGCGAGCAGTACTTC.

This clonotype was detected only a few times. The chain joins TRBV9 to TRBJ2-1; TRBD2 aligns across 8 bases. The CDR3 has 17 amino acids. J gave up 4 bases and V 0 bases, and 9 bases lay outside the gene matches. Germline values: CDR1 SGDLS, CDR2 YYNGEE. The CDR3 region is CASSVAVGVAGYNEQFF. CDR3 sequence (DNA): TGTGCCAGCAGCGTAGCGGTGGGAGTAGCGGGGTACAATGAGCAGTTCTTC.

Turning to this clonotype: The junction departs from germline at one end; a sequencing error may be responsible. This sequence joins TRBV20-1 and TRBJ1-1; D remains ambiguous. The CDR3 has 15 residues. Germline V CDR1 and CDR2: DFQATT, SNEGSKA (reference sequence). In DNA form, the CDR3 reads TGCAGTGCCAGAGATTGGAAGGAAATGAACACTGAAGCTTTCTTT. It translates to CSARDWKEMNTEAFF.

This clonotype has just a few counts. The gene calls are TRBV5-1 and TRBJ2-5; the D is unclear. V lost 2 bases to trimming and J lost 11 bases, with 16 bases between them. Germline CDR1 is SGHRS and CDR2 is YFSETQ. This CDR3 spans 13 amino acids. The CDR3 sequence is CASSLTISREQYF. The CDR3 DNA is TGCGCCAGCAGCTTAACGATATCGAGAGAGCAGTACTTC.

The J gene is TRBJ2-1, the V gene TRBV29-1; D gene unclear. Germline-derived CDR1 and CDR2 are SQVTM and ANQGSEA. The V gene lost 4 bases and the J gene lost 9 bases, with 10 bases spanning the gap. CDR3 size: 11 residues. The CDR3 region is CSVAWRGEQFF. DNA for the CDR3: TGCAGCGTTGCATGGCGTGGTGAGCAGTTCTTC.